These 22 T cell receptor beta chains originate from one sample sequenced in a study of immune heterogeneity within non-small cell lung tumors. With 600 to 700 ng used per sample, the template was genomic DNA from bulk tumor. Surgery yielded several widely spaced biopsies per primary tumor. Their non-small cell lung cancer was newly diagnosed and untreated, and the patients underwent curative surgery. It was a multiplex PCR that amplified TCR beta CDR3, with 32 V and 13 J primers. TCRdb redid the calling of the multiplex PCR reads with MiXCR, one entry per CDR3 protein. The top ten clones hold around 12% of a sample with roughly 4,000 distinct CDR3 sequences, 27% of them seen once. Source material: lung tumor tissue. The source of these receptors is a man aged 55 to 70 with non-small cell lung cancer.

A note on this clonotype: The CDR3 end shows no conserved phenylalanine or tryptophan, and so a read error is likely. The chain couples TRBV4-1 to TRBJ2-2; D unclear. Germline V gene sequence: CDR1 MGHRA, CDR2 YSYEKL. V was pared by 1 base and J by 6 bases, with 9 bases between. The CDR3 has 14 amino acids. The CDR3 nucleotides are TGCGCCAGCAGCCAAGCCACCAAACCCGGGGAGCTGTTTTCT. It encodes CASSQATKPGELFS.

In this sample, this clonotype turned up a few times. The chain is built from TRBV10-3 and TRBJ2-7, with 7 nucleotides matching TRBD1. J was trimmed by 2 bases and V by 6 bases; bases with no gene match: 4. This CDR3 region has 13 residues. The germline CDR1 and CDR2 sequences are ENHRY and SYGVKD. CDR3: CAISKTGTYEQYF. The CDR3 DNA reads TGTGCCATCAGCAAGACAGGGACCTACGAGCAGTACTTC.

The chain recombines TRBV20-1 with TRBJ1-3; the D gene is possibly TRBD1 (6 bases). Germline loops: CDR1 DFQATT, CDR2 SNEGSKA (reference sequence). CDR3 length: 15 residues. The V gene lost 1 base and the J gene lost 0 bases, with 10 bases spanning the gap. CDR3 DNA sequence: TGCAGTGCTAGAGTCGGGACAATCTCTGGAAACACCATATATTTT. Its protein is CSARVGTISGNTIYF.

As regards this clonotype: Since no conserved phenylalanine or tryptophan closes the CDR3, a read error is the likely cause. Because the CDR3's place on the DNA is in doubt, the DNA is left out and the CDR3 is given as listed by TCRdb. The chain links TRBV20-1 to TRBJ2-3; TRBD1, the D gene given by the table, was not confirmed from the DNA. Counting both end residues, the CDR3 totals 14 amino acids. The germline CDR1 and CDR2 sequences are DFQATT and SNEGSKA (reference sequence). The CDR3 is CSATNRGYEQYFGP.

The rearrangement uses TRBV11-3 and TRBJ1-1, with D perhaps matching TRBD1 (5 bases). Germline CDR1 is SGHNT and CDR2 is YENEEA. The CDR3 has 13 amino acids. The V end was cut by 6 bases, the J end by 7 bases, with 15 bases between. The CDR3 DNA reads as TGTGCCAGCAGGGCGGGGGGGTGGAATGAAGCTTTCTTT. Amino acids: CASRAGGWNEAFF.

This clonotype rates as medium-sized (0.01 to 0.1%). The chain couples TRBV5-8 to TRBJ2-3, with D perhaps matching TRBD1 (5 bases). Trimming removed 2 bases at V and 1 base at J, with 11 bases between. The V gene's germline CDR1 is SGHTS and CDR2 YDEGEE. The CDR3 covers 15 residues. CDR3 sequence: CASSFQGKGTDTQYF. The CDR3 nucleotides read TGTGCCAGCAGCTTCCAGGGTAAGGGCACAGATACGCAGTATTTT. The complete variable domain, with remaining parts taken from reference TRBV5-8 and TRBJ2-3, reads EAGVTQSPTHLIKTRGQQATLRCSPISGHTSVYWYQQALGLGLQFLLWYDEGEERNRGNFPPRFSGRQFPNYSSELNVNALELEDSALYLCASSFQGKGTDTQYFGPGTRLTVL.

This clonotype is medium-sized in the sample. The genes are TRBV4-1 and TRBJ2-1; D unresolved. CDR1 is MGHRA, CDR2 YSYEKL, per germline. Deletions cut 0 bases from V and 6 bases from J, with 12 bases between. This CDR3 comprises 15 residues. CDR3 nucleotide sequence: TGCGCCAGCAGCCAAGAGGGCTACATCTCCAATGAGCAGTTCTTC. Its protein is CASSQEGYISNEQFF.

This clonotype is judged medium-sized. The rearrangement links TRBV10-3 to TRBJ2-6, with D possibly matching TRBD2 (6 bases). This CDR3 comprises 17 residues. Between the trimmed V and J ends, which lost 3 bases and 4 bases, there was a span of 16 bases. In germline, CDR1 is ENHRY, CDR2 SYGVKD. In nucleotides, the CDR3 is TGTGCCATCAGTGAAGGGGTCGGGGGATCGGGGGCCAACGTCCTGACTTTC. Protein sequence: CAISEGVGGSGANVLTF.

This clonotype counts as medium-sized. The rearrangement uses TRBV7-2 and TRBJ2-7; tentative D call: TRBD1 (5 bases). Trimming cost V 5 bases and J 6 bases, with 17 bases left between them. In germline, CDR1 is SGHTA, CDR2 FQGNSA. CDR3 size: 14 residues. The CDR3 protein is CASSRDRSAAEQYF. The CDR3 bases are TGTGCCAGCAGCCGAGACAGATCCGCGGCCGAGCAGTACTTC.

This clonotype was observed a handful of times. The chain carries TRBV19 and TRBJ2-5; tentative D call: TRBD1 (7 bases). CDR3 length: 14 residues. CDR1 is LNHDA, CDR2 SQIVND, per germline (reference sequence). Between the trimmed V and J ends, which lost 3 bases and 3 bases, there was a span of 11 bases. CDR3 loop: CASSIRGAEETQYF. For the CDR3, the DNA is TGTGCCAGTAGTATCAGGGGGGCAGAAGAGACCCAGTACTTC. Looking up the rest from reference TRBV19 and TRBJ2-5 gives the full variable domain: DGGITQSPKYLFRKEGQNVTLSCEQNLNHDAMYWYRQDPGQGLRLIYYSQIVNDFQKGDIAEGYSVSREKKESFPLTVTSAQKNPTAFYLCASSIRGAEETQYFGPGTRLLVL.

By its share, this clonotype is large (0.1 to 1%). DNA of the CDR3: TGTGCCAGCAGCTTAGGGAGTCCGGGAAATGAGCAGTTCTTC. It specifies CASSLGSPGNEQFF. This rearrangement joins TRBV7-9 to TRBJ2-1; D possibly corresponds to TRBD2 (5 bases). The CDR3 contains 14 residues. Trimming shortened V by 1 base and J by 7 bases, and 11 bases separated the two germline ends. Germline values: CDR1 SEHNR, CDR2 FQNEAQ (reference sequence).

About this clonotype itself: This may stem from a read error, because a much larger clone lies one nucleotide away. CDR3 amino acids: CASTGETKETQYF. The CDR3 DNA reads as TGTGCCAGTACAGGGGAGACGAAAGAGACCCAGTACTTC. The V call is TRBV28, the J call TRBJ2-5, with 7 bases that match TRBD1. The CDR3 runs 13 residues. Losses at the gene ends were 9 bases for V and 3 bases for J; bases not matched to a gene: 7. Germline V gene data show CDR1 as MDHEN and CDR2 as SYDVKM.

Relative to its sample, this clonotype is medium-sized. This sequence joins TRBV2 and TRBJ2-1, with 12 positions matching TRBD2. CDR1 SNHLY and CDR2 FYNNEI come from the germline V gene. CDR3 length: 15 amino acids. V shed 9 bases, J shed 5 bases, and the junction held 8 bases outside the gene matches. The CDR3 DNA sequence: TGTGCCAGTGGCCCCCGGACTAGCGGGGACAATGAGCAGTTCTTC. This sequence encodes CASGPRTSGDNEQFF.

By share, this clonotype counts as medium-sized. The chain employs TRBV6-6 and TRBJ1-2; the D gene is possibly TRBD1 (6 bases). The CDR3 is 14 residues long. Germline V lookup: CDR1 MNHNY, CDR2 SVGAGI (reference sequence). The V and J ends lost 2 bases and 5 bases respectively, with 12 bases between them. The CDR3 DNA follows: TGTGCCAGCAGTTACGACACAGGGCCTTATGGCTACACCTTC. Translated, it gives CASSYDTGPYGYTF.

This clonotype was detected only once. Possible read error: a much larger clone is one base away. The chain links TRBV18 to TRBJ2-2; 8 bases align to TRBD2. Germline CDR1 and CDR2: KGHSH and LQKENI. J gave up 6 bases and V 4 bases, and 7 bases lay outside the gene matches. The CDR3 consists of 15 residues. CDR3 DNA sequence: TGTGCCAGCTCACAACACCCTAGCGGGTCCGGGGAGCTGTTTTTT. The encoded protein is CASSQHPSGSGELFF.

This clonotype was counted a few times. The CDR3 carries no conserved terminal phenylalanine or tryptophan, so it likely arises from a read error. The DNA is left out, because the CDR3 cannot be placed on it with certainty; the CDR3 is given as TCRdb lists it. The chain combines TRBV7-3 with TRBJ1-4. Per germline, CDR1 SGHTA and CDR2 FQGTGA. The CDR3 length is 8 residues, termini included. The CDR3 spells CASRLDLL.

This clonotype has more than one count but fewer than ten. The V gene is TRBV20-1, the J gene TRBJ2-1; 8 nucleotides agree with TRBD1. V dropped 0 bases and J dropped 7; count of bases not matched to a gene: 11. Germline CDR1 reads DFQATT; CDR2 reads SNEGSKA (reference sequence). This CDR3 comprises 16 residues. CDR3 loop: CSARDFDRGLINEQFF. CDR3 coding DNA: TGCAGTGCTAGAGATTTTGACAGGGGATTAATAAATGAGCAGTTCTTC.

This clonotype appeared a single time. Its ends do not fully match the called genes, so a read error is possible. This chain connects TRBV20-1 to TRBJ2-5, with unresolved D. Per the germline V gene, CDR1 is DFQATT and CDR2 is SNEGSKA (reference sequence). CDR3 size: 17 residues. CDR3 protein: CSARDSATWLPKESQYF. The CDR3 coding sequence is TGCAGTGCTAGAGATTCAGCGACGTGGCTACCCAAAGAGTCCCAGTACTTC.

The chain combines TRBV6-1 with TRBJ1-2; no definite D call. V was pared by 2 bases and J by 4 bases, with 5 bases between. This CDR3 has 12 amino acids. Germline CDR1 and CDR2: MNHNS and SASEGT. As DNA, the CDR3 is TGTGCCAGCAGTGAATGGTCCTATGGCTACACCTTC. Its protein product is CASSEWSYGYTF.

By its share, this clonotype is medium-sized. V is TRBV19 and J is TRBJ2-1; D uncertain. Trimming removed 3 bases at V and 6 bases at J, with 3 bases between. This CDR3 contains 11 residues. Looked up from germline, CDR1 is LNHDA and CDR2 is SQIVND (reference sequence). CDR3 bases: TGTGCCAGTAGTATCAGCAATGAGCAGTTCTTC. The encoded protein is CASSISNEQFF. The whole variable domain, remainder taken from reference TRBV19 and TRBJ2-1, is DGGITQSPKYLFRKEGQNVTLSCEQNLNHDAMYWYRQDPGQGLRLIYYSQIVNDFQKGDIAEGYSVSREKKESFPLTVTSAQKNPTAFYLCASSISNEQFFGPGTRLTVL.

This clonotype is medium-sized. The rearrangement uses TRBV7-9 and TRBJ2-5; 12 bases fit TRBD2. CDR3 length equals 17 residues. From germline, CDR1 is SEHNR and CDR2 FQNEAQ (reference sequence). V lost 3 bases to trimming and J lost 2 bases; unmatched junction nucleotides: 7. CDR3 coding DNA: TGTGCCAGCAGCTTTAGGACTAGCGGGACAATACAAGAGACCCAGTACTTC. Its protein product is CASSFRTSGTIQETQYF.

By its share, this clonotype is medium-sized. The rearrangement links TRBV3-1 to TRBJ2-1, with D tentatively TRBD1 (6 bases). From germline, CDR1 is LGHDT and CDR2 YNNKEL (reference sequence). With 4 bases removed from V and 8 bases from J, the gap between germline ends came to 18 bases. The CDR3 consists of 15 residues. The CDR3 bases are TGTGCCAGCAGCCCTCCGGGACACGGCTTAGATGAGCAGTTCTTC. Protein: CASSPPGHGLDEQFF.